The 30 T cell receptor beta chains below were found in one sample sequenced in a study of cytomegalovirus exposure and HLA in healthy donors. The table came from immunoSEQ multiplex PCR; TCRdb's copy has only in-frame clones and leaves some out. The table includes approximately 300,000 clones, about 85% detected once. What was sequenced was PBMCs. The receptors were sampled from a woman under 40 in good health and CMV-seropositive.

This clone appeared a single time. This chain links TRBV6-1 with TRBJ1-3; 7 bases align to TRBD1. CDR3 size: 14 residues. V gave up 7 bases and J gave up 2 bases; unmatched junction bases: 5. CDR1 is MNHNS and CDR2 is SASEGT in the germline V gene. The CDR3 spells CASTQGGPGNTIYF. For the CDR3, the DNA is TGTGCCAGCACCCAGGGGGGGCCTGGAAACACCATATATTTT.

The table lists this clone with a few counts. Written as DNA, the CDR3 is TGCAGCGTTGAGCACATCTCCTATGGCTACACCTTC. This codes for CSVEHISYGYTF. V gene TRBV29-1 combines with J gene TRBJ1-2; no clear D gene. Germline lookup yields CDR1 SQVTM and CDR2 ANQGSEA. V was cut by 3 bases and J by 4 bases, with 9 bases left in between. The CDR3 sequence is 12 residues long.

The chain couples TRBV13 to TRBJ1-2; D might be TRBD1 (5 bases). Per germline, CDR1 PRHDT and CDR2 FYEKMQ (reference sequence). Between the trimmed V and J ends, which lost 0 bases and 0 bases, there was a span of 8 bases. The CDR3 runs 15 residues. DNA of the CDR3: TGTGCCAGCAGCTTAGGGACAGCTTCTAACTATGGCTACACCTTC. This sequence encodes CASSLGTASNYGYTF. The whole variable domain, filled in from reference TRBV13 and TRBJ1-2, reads AAGVIQSPRHLIKEKRETATLKCYPIPRHDTVYWYQQGPGQDPQFLISFYEKMQSDKGSIPDRFSAQQFSDYHSELNMSSLELGDSALYFCASSLGTASNYGYTFGSGTRLTVV.

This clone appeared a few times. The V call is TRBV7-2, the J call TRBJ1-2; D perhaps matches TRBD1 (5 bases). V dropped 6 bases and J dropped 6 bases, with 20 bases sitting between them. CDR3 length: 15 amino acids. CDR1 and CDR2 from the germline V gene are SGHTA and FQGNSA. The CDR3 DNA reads TGTGCCAGCAGTTATTGGGACGGATTCGAGCATGGCTACACCTTC. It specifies CASSYWDGFEHGYTF. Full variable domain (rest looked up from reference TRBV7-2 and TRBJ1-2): GAGVSQSPSNKVTEKGKDVELRCDPISGHTALYWYRQSLGQGLEFLIYFQGNSAPDKSGLPSDRFSAERTGGSVSTLTIQRTQQEDSAVYLCASSYWDGFEHGYTFGSGTRLTVV.

For the CDR3, the DNA is TGTGCCAGCACCGCATTCTTAAGGACCCTTGCCTACGAGCAGTACTTC. Translating it yields CASTAFLRTLAYEQYF. V usage is TRBV6-6 and J usage is TRBJ2-7; D is uncertain. There are 16 residues in the CDR3. In germline, CDR1 is MNHNY, CDR2 SVGAGI (reference sequence). The V gene lost 7 bases and the J gene lost 2 bases, with 21 bases spanning the gap.

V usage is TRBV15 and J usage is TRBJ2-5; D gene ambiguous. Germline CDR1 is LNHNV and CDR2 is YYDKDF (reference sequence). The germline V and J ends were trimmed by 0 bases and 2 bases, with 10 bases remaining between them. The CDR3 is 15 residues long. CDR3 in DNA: TGTGCCACCAGCAGAGATCGGAATACACAAGAGACCCAGTACTTC. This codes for CATSRDRNTQETQYF.

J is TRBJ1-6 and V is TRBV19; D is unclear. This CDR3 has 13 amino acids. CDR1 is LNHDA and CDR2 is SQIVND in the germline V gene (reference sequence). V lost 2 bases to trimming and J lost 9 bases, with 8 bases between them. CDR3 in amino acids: CASSIKGGSPLHF. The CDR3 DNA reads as TGTGCCAGTAGTATAAAAGGAGGTTCACCCCTCCACTTT.

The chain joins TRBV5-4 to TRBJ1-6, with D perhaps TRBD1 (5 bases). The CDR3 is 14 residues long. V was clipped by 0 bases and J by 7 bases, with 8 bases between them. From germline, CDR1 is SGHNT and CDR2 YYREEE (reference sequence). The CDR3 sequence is CASSLEGWNSPLHF. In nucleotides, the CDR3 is TGTGCCAGCAGCTTGGAGGGGTGGAATTCACCCCTCCACTTT. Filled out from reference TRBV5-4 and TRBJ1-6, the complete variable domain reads ETGVTQSPTHLIKTRGQQVTLRCSSQSGHNTVSWYQQALGQGPQFIFQYYREEENGRGNFPPRFSGLQFPNYSSELNVNALELDDSALYLCASSLEGWNSPLHFGNGTRLTVT.

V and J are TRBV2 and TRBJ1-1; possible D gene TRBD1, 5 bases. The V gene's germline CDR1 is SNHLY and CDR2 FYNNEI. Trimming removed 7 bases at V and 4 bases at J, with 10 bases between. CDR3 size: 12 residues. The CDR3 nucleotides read TGTGCCAGCAACTACGGGGGCACTGAAGCTTTCTTT. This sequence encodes CASNYGGTEAFF.

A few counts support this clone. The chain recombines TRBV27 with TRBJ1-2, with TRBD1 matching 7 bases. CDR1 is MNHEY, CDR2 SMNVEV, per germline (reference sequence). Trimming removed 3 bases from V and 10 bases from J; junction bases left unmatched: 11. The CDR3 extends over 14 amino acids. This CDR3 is CASSLSDRERTYTF. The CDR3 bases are TGTGCCAGCAGTTTGTCTGACAGGGAACGCACCTACACCTTC.

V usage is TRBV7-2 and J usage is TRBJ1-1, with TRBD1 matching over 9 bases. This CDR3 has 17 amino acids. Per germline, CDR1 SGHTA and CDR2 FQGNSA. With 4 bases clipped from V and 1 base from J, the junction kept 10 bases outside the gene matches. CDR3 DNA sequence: TGTGCCAGCAGCTACCGGGACAGGGAGTTGGGGAACACTGAAGCTTTCTTT. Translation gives CASSYRDRELGNTEAFF.

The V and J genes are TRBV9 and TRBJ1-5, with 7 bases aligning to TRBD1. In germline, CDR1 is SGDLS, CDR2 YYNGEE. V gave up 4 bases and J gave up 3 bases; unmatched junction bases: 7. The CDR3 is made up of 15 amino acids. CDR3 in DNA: TGTGCCAGCAGCCCAACAGGGGACCTCAATCAGCCCCAGCATTTT. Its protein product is CASSPTGDLNQPQHF.

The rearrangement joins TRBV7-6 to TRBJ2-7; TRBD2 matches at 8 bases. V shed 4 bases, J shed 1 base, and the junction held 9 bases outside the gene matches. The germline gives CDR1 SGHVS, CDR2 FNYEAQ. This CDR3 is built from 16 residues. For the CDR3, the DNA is TGTGCCAGCAGCTCAAATTTAGCGGGACTTTCCTACGAGCAGTACTTC. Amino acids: CASSSNLAGLSYEQYF. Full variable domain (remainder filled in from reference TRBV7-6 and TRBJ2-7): GAGVSQSPRYKVTKRGQDVALRCDPISGHVSLYWYRQALGQGPEFLTYFNYEAQQDKSGLPNDRFSAERPEGSISTLTIQRTEQRDSAMYRCASSSNLAGLSYEQYFGPGTRLTVT.

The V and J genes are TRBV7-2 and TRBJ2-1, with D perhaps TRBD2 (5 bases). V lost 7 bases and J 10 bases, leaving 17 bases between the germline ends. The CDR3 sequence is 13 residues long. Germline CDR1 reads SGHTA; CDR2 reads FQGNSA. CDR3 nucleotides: TGTGCCAGCACCCTTAGAGGGCCGGGAGAGCAGTTCTTC. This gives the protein CASTLRGPGEQFF.

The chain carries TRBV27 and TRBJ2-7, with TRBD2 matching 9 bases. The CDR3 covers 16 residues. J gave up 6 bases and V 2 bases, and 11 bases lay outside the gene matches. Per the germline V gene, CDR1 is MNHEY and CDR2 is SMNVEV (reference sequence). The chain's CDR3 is CASSLTETSGWFEQYF. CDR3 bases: TGTGCCAGCAGTTTAACGGAGACTAGCGGCTGGTTCGAGCAGTACTTC.

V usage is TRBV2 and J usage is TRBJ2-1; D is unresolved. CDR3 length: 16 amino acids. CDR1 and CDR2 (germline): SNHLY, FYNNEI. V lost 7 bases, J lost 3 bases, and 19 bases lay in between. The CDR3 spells CASKDALRTLYNEQFF. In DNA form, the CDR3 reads TGTGCCAGCAAAGACGCACTACGGACCCTCTACAATGAGCAGTTCTTC.

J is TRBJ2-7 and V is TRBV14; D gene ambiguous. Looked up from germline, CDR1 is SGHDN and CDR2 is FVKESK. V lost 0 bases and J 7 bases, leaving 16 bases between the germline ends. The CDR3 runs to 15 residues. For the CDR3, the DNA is TGTGCCAGCAGCCAAGATGGGATTATTTACACGGAGCAGTACTTC. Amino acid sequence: CASSQDGIIYTEQYF.

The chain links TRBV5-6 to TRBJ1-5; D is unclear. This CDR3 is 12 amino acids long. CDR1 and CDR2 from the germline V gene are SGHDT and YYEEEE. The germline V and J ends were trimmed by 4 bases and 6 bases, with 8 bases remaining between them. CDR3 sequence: CASSVGSQPQHF. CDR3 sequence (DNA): TGTGCCAGCAGCGTGGGGAGTCAGCCCCAGCATTTT.

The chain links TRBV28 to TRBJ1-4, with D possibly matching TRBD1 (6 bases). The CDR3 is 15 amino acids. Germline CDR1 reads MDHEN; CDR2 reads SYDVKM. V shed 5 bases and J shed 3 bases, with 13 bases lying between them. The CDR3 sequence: CASSGGGTANEKLFF. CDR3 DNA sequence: TGTGCCAGCAGTGGAGGGGGTACTGCTAATGAAAAACTGTTTTTT.

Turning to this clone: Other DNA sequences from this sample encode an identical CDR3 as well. This CDR3 reads CSVEENYGYTF. CDR3 coding DNA: TGCAGCGTTGAAGAGAACTATGGCTACACCTTC. J is TRBJ1-2 and V is TRBV29-1; D not certain. Looked up from germline, CDR1 is SQVTM and CDR2 is ANQGSEA. The CDR3 consists of 11 residues. Trimming cost V 0 bases and J 2 bases, with 1 base left between them.

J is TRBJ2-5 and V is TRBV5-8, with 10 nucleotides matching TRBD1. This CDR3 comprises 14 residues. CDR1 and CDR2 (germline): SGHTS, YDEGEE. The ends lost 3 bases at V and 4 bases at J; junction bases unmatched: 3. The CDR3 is CASSSDRGRETQYF. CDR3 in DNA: TGTGCCAGCAGCTCGGACAGGGGGAGAGAGACCCAGTACTTC.

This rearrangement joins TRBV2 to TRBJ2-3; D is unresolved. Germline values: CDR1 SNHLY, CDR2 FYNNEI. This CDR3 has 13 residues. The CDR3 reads CVSSEQRRDTQYF. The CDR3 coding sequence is TGTGTTAGCAGTGAGCAGCGCAGGGATACGCAGTATTTT.

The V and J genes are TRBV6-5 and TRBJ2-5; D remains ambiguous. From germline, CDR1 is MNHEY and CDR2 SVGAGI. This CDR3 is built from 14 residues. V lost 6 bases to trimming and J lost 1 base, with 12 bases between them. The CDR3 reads CASRPGFGQETQYF. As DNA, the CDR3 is TGTGCCAGCAGGCCGGGTTTTGGCCAAGAGACCCAGTACTTC.

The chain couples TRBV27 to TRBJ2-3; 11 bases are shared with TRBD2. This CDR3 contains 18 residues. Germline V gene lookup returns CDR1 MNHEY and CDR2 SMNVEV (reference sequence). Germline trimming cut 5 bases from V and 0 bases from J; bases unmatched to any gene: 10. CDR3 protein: CASSAPSGGLPSTDTQYF. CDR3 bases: TGTGCCAGCAGTGCCCCTAGCGGGGGGCTCCCAAGCACAGATACGCAGTATTTT.

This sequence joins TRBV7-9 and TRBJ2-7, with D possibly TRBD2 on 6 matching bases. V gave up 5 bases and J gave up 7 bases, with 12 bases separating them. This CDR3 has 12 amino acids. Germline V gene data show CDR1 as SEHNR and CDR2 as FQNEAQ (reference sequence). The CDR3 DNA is TGTGCCAGCAGCCCCTCCGCGGGGGAGCAGTACTTC. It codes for CASSPSAGEQYF.

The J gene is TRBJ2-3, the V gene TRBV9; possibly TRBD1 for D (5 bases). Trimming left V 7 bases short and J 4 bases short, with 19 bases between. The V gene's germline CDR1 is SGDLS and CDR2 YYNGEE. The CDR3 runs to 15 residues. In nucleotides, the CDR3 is TGTGCCAGCTCCCTTCAAGGGGCGGCGTCAGATACGCAGTATTTT. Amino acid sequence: CASSLQGAASDTQYF.

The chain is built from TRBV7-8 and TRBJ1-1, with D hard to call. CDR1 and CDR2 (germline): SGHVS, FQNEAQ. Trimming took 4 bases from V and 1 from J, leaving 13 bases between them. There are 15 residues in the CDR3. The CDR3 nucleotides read TGTGCCAGCAGCTCTCGGACGGGAAAGAACACTGAAGCTTTCTTT. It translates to CASSSRTGKNTEAFF.

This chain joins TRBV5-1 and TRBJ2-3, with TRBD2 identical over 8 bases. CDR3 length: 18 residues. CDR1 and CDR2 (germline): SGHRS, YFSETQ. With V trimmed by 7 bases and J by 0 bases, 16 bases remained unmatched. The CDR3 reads CASRSGGGIQTSTDTQYF. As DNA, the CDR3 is TGCGCCAGCCGATCGGGAGGGGGGATCCAAACTAGCACAGATACGCAGTATTTT.

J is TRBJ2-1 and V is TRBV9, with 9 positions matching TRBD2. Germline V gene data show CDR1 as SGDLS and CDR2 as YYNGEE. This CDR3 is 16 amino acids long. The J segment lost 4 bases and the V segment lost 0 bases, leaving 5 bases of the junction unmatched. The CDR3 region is CASSVVERGAYNEQFF. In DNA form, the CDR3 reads TGTGCCAGCAGCGTAGTGGAGCGGGGGGCATACAATGAGCAGTTCTTC.

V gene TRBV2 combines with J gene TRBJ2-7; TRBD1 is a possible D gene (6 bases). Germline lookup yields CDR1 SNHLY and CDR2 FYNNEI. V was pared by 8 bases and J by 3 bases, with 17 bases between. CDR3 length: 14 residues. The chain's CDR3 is CASLIGGVRYEQYF. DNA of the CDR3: TGTGCCAGCTTAATAGGGGGAGTTCGCTACGAGCAGTACTTC.